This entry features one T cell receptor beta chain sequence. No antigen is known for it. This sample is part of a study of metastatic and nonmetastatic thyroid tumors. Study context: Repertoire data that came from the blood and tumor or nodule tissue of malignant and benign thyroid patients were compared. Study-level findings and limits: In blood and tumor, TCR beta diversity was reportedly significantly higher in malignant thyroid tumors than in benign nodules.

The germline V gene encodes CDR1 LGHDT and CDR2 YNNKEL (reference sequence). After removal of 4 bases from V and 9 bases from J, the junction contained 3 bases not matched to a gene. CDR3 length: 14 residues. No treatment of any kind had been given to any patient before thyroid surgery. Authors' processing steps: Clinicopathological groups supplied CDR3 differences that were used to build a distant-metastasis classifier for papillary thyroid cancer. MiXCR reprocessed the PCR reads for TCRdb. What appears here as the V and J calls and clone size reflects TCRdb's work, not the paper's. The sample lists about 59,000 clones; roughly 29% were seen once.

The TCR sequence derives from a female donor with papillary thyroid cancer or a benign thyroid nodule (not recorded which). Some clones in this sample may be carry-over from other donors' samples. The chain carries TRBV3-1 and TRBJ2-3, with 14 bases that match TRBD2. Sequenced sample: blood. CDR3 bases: TGTGCCAGCAGCCTGGGACTAGCGGGAGTGACGCAGTATTTT. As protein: CASSLGLAGVTQYF.